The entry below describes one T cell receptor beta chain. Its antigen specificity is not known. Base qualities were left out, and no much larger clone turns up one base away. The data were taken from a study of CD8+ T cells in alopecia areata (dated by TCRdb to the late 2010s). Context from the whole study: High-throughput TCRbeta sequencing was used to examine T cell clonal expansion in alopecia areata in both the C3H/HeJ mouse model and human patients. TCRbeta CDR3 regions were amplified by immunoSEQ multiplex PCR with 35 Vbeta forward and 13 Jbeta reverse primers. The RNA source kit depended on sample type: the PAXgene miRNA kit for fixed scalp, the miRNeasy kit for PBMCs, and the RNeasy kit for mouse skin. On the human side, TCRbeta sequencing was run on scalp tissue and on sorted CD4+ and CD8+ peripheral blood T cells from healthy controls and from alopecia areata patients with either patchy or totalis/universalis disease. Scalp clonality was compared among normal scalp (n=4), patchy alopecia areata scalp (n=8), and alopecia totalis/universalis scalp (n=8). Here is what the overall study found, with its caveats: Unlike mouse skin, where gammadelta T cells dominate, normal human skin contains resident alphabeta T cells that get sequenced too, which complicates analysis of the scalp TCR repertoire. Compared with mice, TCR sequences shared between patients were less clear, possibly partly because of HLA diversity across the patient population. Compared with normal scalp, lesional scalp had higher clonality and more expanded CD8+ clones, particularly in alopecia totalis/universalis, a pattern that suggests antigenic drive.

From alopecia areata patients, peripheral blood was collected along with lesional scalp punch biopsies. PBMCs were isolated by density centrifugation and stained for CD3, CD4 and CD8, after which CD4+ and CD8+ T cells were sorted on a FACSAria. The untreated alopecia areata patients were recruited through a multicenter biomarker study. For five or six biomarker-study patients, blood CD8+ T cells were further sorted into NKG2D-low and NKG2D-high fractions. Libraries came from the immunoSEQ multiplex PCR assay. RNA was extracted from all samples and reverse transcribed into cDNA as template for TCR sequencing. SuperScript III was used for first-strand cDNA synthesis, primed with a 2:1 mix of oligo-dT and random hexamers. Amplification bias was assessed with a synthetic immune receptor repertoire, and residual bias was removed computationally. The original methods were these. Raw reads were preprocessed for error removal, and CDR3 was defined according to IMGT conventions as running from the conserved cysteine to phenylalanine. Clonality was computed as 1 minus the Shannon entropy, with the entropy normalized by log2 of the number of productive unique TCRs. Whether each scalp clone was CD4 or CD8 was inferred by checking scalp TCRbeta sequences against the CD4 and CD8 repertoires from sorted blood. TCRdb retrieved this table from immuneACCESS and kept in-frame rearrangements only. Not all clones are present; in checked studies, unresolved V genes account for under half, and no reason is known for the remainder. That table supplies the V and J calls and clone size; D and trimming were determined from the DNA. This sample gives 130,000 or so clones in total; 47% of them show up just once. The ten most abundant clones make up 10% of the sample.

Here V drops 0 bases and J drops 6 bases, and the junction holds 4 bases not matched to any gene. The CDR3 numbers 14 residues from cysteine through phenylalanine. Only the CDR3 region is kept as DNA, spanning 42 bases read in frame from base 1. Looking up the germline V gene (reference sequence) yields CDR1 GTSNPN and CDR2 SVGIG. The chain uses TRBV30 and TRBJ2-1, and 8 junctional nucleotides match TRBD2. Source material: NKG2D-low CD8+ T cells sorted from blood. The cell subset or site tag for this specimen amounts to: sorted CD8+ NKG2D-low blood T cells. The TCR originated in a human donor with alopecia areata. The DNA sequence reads TGTGCCTGGAGTGTCGGGACTAGTTCCAATGAGCAGTTCTTC. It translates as CAWSVGTSSNEQFF.